These 20 T cell receptor beta chains were all obtained from the same sample, sequenced in a study of cytomegalovirus exposure and HLA in healthy donors. Use of 60 Vbeta and 13 Jbeta primers characterized the PCR. Sequencing was performed with immunoSEQ multiplex PCR; in TCRdb, only in-frame clones are kept and a portion is missing. Seen here are more than 110,000 clones, around 86% observed once, and the top ten hold approximately 1.1%. The material sequenced was PBMCs. Receptors originate from a female donor in good health and CMV-seronegative.

This chain uses TRBV4-2 with TRBJ2-1, with D possibly TRBD1 on 5 matching bases. The CDR3 length is 16 residues. Germline V gene lookup returns CDR1 LGHNA and CDR2 YNFKEQ. V was clipped by 0 bases and J by 4 bases, with 13 bases between them. CDR3 loop: CASSQDPGILYNEQFF. CDR3 bases: TGTGCCAGCAGCCAAGATCCAGGGATTTTGTACAATGAGCAGTTCTTC.

This chain uses TRBV29-1 with TRBJ2-1; 9 bases agree with TRBD1. V lost 5 bases, J lost 7 bases, and 12 bases stayed unmatched. The length of the CDR3 is 15 residues. CDR1 is SQVTM, CDR2 ANQGSEA, per germline. The CDR3, as DNA: TGCAGCGTTTATTCAGACAGGGGGTTGCGGAATGAGCAGTTCTTC. Its translation: CSVYSDRGLRNEQFF.

The chain employs TRBV6-1 and TRBJ2-2; the match to TRBD1 covers 9 bases. Trimming took 5 bases from V and 7 from J; bases not matched to a gene: 5. This CDR3 is built from 14 residues. CDR1 MNHNS and CDR2 SASEGT come from the germline V gene. CDR3 loop: CASSLQGASGELFF. In DNA form, the CDR3 reads TGTGCCAGCAGTTTACAGGGGGCGAGCGGGGAGCTGTTTTTT.

The CDR3 here is CASSQPTGDTGELFF. The CDR3 coding sequence is TGTGCCAGCAGTCAACCGACAGGGGACACCGGGGAGCTGTTTTTT. V and J are TRBV25-1 and TRBJ2-2, with 8 positions matching TRBD1. With 5 bases clipped from V and 3 bases from J, the junction kept 5 bases outside the gene matches. Germline V gene lookup returns CDR1 MGHDK and CDR2 SYGVNS. The CDR3 spans 15 residues. Drawing the rest from reference TRBV25-1 and TRBJ2-2, the complete variable domain is EADIYQTPRYLVIGTGKKITLECSQTMGHDKMYWYQQDPGMELHLIHYSYGVNSTEKGDLSSESTVSRIRTEHFPLTLESARPSHTSQYLCASSQPTGDTGELFFGEGSRLTVL.

The J gene is TRBJ2-1, the V gene TRBV4-1; perhaps TRBD2 as D (6 bases). With 4 bases removed from V and 3 bases from J, the gap between germline ends came to 10 bases. In germline, CDR1 is MGHRA, CDR2 YSYEKL. The CDR3 has 14 amino acids. The CDR3 DNA reads as TGCGCCAGCAGCCGCCAGGGACTCTACAATGAGCAGTTCTTC. It yields the protein CASSRQGLYNEQFF.

This chain uses TRBV4-1 with TRBJ2-1; D call uncertain. V lost 2 bases, J lost 1 base, and 15 bases lay in between. The CDR3 loop spans 17 amino acids. Germline CDR1 reads MGHRA; CDR2 reads YSYEKL. CDR3 DNA sequence: TGCGCCAGCAGCCAAACATCGAGGTCCTCTTCCTACAATGAGCAGTTCTTC. Amino acids: CASSQTSRSSSYNEQFF.

This chain links TRBV27 with TRBJ1-4; D unclear. Trimming took off 5 bases at V and 7 bases at J, with 11 bases between the two ends. This CDR3 is 13 amino acids long. Germline V lookup: CDR1 MNHEY, CDR2 SMNVEV (reference sequence). CDR3 sequence: CASSGQVTEKLFF. The CDR3 nucleotides read TGTGCCAGCAGTGGGCAGGTTACTGAAAAACTGTTTTTT.

The chain combines TRBV6-1 with TRBJ1-5, with TRBD1 as a possible D gene (6 bases). Germline values: CDR1 MNHNS, CDR2 SASEGT. The CDR3 is 15 amino acids. Trimming pared 2 bases from V and 2 bases from J, leaving 10 bases between. The CDR3 is CASSELGAGNQPQHF. The CDR3 nucleotides are TGTGCCAGCAGTGAATTGGGGGCAGGCAATCAGCCCCAGCATTTT.

This chain uses TRBV15 with TRBJ2-7, with D perhaps TRBD2 (6 bases). Germline V gene lookup returns CDR1 LNHNV and CDR2 YYDKDF (reference sequence). V lost 5 bases and J 4 bases, leaving 15 bases between the germline ends. There are 14 residues in the CDR3. In DNA form, the CDR3 reads TGTGCCACCAGCGGCCGTGCAGGGAGGTACGAGCAGTACTTC. Amino acid sequence: CATSGRAGRYEQYF.

This sequence joins TRBV11-2 and TRBJ1-4; the D gene is possibly TRBD1 (5 bases). Germline V CDR1 and CDR2: SGHAT, FQNNGV. V lost 8 bases to trimming and J lost 5 bases, with 9 bases between them. This CDR3 has 12 residues. The CDR3 region is CASGAVNEKLFF. The CDR3 nucleotides are TGTGCCAGCGGGGCCGTGAATGAAAAACTGTTTTTT.

V usage is TRBV11-2 and J usage is TRBJ1-4; D not certain. V was clipped by 2 bases and J by 8 bases, with 9 bases between them. CDR1 and CDR2 from the germline V gene are SGHAT and FQNNGV. The CDR3 loop spans 13 amino acids. This chain's CDR3 is CASSLWAGEKLFF. The CDR3 bases are TGTGCCAGCAGCTTATGGGCAGGAGAAAAACTGTTTTTT.

This clone has a single count. The sample holds other DNA sequences that translate to the same CDR3. CDR3 sequence (DNA): TGCAGCGTTGGAACCGGGGCCTACAATGAGCAGTTCTTC. Translated: CSVGTGAYNEQFF. V usage is TRBV29-1 and J usage is TRBJ2-1; weak D call: TRBD2 (5 bases). Germline V CDR1 and CDR2: SQVTM, ANQGSEA. The CDR3 spans 13 residues. Trimming removed 4 bases at V and 2 bases at J, with 9 bases between.

The V and J genes are TRBV7-4 and TRBJ2-7, with D tentatively TRBD1 (5 bases). Germline V lookup: CDR1 SGHVT, CDR2 SQSDAQ. Between the trimmed V and J ends, which lost 6 bases and 3 bases, there was a span of 9 bases. The CDR3 runs 12 residues. CDR3 residues: CASRPDSYEQYF. The CDR3 nucleotides read TGTGCCAGCAGGCCCGACAGCTACGAGCAGTACTTC.

The chain employs TRBV4-1 and TRBJ2-5, with a weak D call TRBD2 (6 bases). The CDR3 has 15 residues. The germline gives CDR1 MGHRA, CDR2 YSYEKL. Trimming removed 3 bases from V and 1 base from J, with 12 bases in between. Here the CDR3 reads CASSQVQGGQETQYF. The CDR3 DNA follows: TGCGCCAGCAGCCAGGTTCAGGGAGGCCAAGAGACCCAGTACTTC.

The V call is TRBV7-9, the J call TRBJ2-7; D call uncertain. The germline CDR1 and CDR2 sequences are SEHNR and FQNEAQ (reference sequence). V shed 5 bases and J shed 4 bases, with 9 bases lying between them. This CDR3 has 12 amino acids. The CDR3 loop reads CASSPGGYEQYF. As DNA, the CDR3 is TGTGCCAGCAGCCCCGGCGGATACGAGCAGTACTTC.

The rearrangement uses TRBV5-4 and TRBJ1-4; no clear D. The V gene lost 0 bases and the J gene lost 2 bases, with 5 bases spanning the gap. The CDR3 sequence is 14 residues long. The germline gives CDR1 SGHNT, CDR2 YYREEE (reference sequence). Here the CDR3 reads CASSLGRTNEKLFF. The CDR3 bases are TGTGCCAGCAGCTTGGGCAGGACTAATGAAAAACTGTTTTTT.

This clone has a handful of counts. The chain has TRBV5-6 and TRBJ1-3; 7 nucleotides align to TRBD1. Germline values: CDR1 SGHDT, CDR2 YYEEEE. This CDR3 comprises 16 residues. V lost 3 bases, J lost 4 bases, and 10 bases stayed unmatched. The CDR3 nucleotides read TGTGCCAGCAGCTACCGAAACAGGGGAGCAGGAAACACCATATATTTT. Protein sequence: CASSYRNRGAGNTIYF.

The chain is built from TRBV27 and TRBJ2-7; D unclear. The CDR3 spans 13 residues. Between the trimmed V and J ends, which lost 0 bases and 3 bases, there was a span of 6 bases. CDR1 MNHEY and CDR2 SMNVEV come from the germline V gene (reference sequence). CDR3 sequence: CASSLSPYYEQYF. DNA of the CDR3: TGTGCCAGCAGTTTATCGCCCTACTACGAGCAGTACTTC.

Only a few counts were recorded for this clone. The CDR3 DNA reads TGTGCCATCAGTGATCTAGAAGGGGGCCAAGAGACCCAGTACTTC. This encodes CAISDLEGGQETQYF. The gene calls are TRBV10-3 and TRBJ2-5; D is perhaps TRBD1 (6 bases). Germline V gene sequence: CDR1 ENHRY, CDR2 SYGVKD. V was trimmed by 3 bases and J by 1 base, leaving 12 bases between them. CDR3 length equals 15 residues.

The chain has TRBV29-1 and TRBJ2-5, with D possibly being TRBD1 (6 bases). Matching the DNA end better, TRBJ2-7 makes the J call doubtful. This CDR3 spans 13 amino acids. Germline V gene lookup returns CDR1 SQVTM and CDR2 ANQGSEA. The CDR3 DNA sequence: TGCAGCGTCGGGCAGGGGTCCGCCTACGAGCAGTACTTC. Its protein is CSVGQGSAYEQYF.